The TCR beta chain under discussion was sequenced for a study of T-cell reconstitution after alpha-beta-depleted transplantation in children. Researchers prepared the TCRbeta library using unique molecular identifiers, the study reports. TCRdb itself ran the PCR reads through MiXCR, one entry per CDR3 protein. Here the sample spans about 300,000 distinct CDR3 sequences, roughly a tenth being singletons. The CDR3 sequence is 18 residues long. Germline values: CDR1 MDHEN, CDR2 SYDVKM. The trim removed 5 bases at V and 4 bases at J, leaving 13 bases unmatched. This sequence was found in a boy under three years old with acute myeloid leukemia, due to receive a stem cell transplant. The genes are TRBV28 and TRBJ2-3, with 12 bases that match TRBD1. Sequences were derived from PBMCs, sampled before TCRalphabeta/CD19-depleted stem cell transplant. The CDR3 region is CASSPPGAGQGAPDTQYF. In DNA, the CDR3 is TGTGCCAGCAGTCCTCCTGGCGCGGGACAGGGGGCACCAGATACGCAGTATTTT.